A selection of T cell receptor beta chains follows, all from one sample in a study of early T cells in non-severe SARS-CoV-2 infection. Via MiXCR, TCRdb re-called the 5' RACE reads, giving one row per CDR3 protein. This table has about 27,000 distinct CDR3 sequences, less than 6.5% appearing once. Sequenced sample: whole blood. These receptors all stem from an adult who was a healthcare worker with PCR-confirmed SARS-CoV-2 infection or an uninfected control (not recorded which). The CDR3 runs from the conserved cysteine through the conserved F or W. D genes are given only for firm matches. Not every row has a clone size; where given, it reads once, few, many or a size class.

V,J,length,size,D,DNA,CDR3
TRBV7-2,TRBJ1-3,15,.,TRBD1,TGTGCCAGCAGCATGACAGGGTTCTCTGGAAACACCATATATTTT,CASSMTGFSGNTIYF
TRBV28,TRBJ1-1,14,many,.,TGTGCCAGCAGTCTCGCGGAACCGGGCACTGAAGCTTTCTTT,CASSLAEPGTEAFF
TRBV7-9,TRBJ2-1,15,many,.,TGTGCCAGCAGCCCTCCGGGGCAGTTTAACAATGAGCAGTTCTTC,CASSPPGQFNNEQFF
TRBV29-1,TRBJ1-1,10,.,.,TGCAGCGTCATGAACACTGAAGCTTTCTTT,CSVMNTEAFF
TRBV7-2,TRBJ2-3,16,many,TRBD1,TGTGCCAGCAGTAGTGCACAAGGGACAGGGGCAGATACGCAGTATTTT,CASSSAQGTGADTQYF
TRBV5-5,TRBJ1-2,16,few,.,TGTGCCAGCAGCCTACAACCCGGGCAGGGGAACTATGGCTACACCTTC,CASSLQPGQGNYGYTF
TRBV4-1,TRBJ2-7,14,few,.,TGCGCCAGCAGCCAAGACAGGGGCGAGATCGAGCAGTACTTC,CASSQDRGEIEQYF
TRBV7-8,TRBJ1-2,13,many,TRBD1,TGTGCCAGCAGCCTAGGGACAGGCTATGGCTACACCTTC,CASSLGTGYGYTF
TRBV12-3/TRBV12-4,TRBJ2-3,13,many,.,TGTGCCAGCAGAACTAGCACCACAGATACGCAGTATTTT,CASRTSTTDTQYF
TRBV29-1,TRBJ1-2,13,many,.,TGCAGCGTGGGGACCGTGCCTAACTATGGCTACACCTTC,CSVGTVPNYGYTF
TRBV5-5,TRBJ2-2,15,many,TRBD2,TGTGCCAGCAGCTCGTTGACGGGAGGAACCGGGGAGCTGTTTTTT,CASSSLTGGTGELFF
TRBV29-1,TRBJ2-7,13,many,.,TGCAGCGCCCGTCCAGGTACAGGTTGGGAGCAGTACTTC,CSARPGTGWEQYF
TRBV19,TRBJ2-7,13,many,.,TGTGCCAGCACGGACGAAACTTCCTACGAGCAGTACTTC,CASTDETSYEQYF
TRBV5-4,TRBJ2-5,18,many,.,TGTGCCAGCAGCGAACCCCGCGGGCAGGGTCTCAAGAGGGAGACCCAGTACTTC,CASSEPRGQGLKRETQYF
TRBV7-3,TRBJ1-2,13,many,TRBD1,TGTGCCAGCAGCTCGACAGGGGTAATTGGCTACACCTTC,CASSSTGVIGYTF
TRBV2,TRBJ2-7,13,many,.,TGTGCCAGCAGTGAACCACTCAGCTACGAGCAGTACTTC,CASSEPLSYEQYF
TRBV5-5,TRBJ2-3,18,many,TRBD2,TGTGCCAGCAGCAGCGGGACTAGCGGGGGCCAGCTCACAGATACGCAGTATTTT,CASSSGTSGGQLTDTQYF
TRBV10-2,TRBJ1-2,12,many,.,TGCGCCAGCTCGGACGGAAACTATGGCTACACCTTC,CASSDGNYGYTF
TRBV20-1,TRBJ1-2,13,.,.,TGCAGTGCTCCACAGACAGATAACTATGGCTACACCTTC,CSAPQTDNYGYTF
TRBV20-1,TRBJ2-2,15,many,.,TGCAGTGCCCTTCGAGGGGCTTCGAACACCGGGGAGCTGTTTTTT,CSALRGASNTGELFF
TRBV19,TRBJ2-7,13,many,TRBD2,TGTCCCAGTAAACGGGGGGAATCCTACGAGCAGTACTTC,CPSKRGESYEQYF
TRBV5-1,TRBJ1-2,13,many,.,TGCGCCAGCAGGATCACAGGAGACTATGGCTACACCTTC,CASRITGDYGYTF
TRBV19,TRBJ2-6,15,few,.,TGTGCCAGTAAAAGGGGAACCTCTGGGGCCAACGTCCTGACTTTC,CASKRGTSGANVLTF
TRBV7-6,TRBJ2-1,15,many,.,TGTGCCAGCAGCTTAGACGGGGAGTCCTACAATGAGCAGTTCTTC,CASSLDGESYNEQFF
TRBV12-5,TRBJ1-1,11,few,.,TGTGCTAGTGGTTGGGGGGTAGAAGCTTTCTTT,CASGWGVEAFF
TRBV4-1,TRBJ1-2,15,few,.,TGCGCCAGCAGCCAAGTAGAAGGTCCCCTCTATGGCTACACCTTC,CASSQVEGPLYGYTF
TRBV6-5,TRBJ2-5,12,many,.,TGTGCCAGCAGTTACCGGGGGGAGACCCAGTACTTC,CASSYRGETQYF
TRBV4-3,TRBJ2-7,14,few,.,TGCGCCAGCAGCCCGAGTATGGGCTACTACGAGCAGTACTTC,CASSPSMGYYEQYF